Listed here is a single TCR beta chain. This clonotype was counted ten times or more. The antigen it binds to is not known. Within one base of it there is no much larger clone, and no base qualities were kept. Ficoll-Paque density gradient centrifugation was used to isolate PBMCs. The sample originates from a study of T-cell memory formation after mild COVID-19 (dated by TCRdb to the early 2020s). For the wider study: Most TCR sequence clusters were specific to one of the two donors. In two donors, T-cell clones that expanded and contracted after mild COVID-19 were followed by sequencing TCRalpha and TCRbeta repertoires longitudinally. Two young, previously healthy adult volunteers made up the cohort, one male and one female.

Study-wide findings and limitations: Only two mild cases were covered in the study, and larger cohorts including severe cases with pre-infection samples were considered necessary. Contracting CD4+ clones appeared mostly in the CM and EM memory subsets, whereas CD8+ clones were enriched in EMRA. Some responding clones were detected in pre-infection memory, suggesting pre-existing cross-reactive memory T cells joined the SARS-CoV-2 response. The second-wave clones that peaked on day 37 were not confirmed to be SARS-CoV-2 specific. Clones contracting from day 15 to 85 had balanced CD4/CD8 phenotypes, while a second wave expanding from day 15 to 37 was biased towards CD4+.

Sequenced on an Illumina NovaSeq 6000. Using 5'RACE with constant-segment primers, TCRalpha and TCRbeta cDNA libraries were constructed, with sample barcodes and unique molecular identifiers added in the process. Trizol reagent was used to extract RNA from every sample. The libraries were amplified in two PCR steps, and the second step added a second sample barcode and Illumina TruSeq adapters. Sequencing of the libraries was done on an Illumina NovaSeq, producing 2 x 150 bp paired-end reads. As for how the authors treated the data: Reads were demultiplexed and collapsed into UMI-guided consensus sequences with migec v1.2.7. Using mixcr v2.1.11, UMI consensuses were aligned to TRA and TRB V and J templates and then assembled into clonotypes. Expanded or contracted clonotypes were those called significant by both edgeR and NoisET, with noise models trained on biological replicates. For edgeR calls, the cutoffs were a false discovery rate-adjusted p below 0.01 and a log2 fold-change threshold of 1. As an exploratory analysis of dynamics, max-normalized trajectories of the 1000 most abundant clonotypes were examined with PCA combined with hierarchical clustering. Separately sequenced CD4+ and CD8+ repertoires were used to assign the CD4 or CD8 phenotype of responding clones. TCRdb redid the processing of the public reads, applying fastp at Q25 and MiXCR, and retained in-frame beta chains. Rows are unified per CDR3 protein, each entry keeping the most common DNA and genes. TCRdb's processing, not the authors', yielded these V and J calls. The sample contains a few hundred thousand distinct CDR3 sequences, approximately 15% of them found a single time. The ten largest clones take up 22% of the sample.

In the germline V gene, CDR1 corresponds to MNHEY and CDR2 to SVGAGI. Between the V and J ends, shortened by 4 bases and 1 base respectively, the junction contains 7 bases. The CDR3 holds 13 amino acids from the cysteine to the phenylalanine. Only CDR3 DNA is held: 39 bases, read in frame from base 1. This clonotype was sampled from a man younger than 35 who had mild COVID-19 (a few samples of this study predate the infection). The sample titles of this study are shuffled in the database, so cell type and time point are left out; the donor was told from shared clones. This sequence uses TRBV6-5 and TRBJ1-1; no D gene is confidently identified. Sequencing used PBMCs or a T cell subset sorted from them (not recorded which). The CDR3 amino acid sequence is: CASSFRTNTEAFF. In nucleotide form, the sequence is TGTGCCAGCAGTTTCCGGACGAACACTGAAGCTTTCTTT.